This entry is about one TCR beta chain. The antigen is unknown. The PCR made use of 60 Vbeta and 13 Jbeta primers. Repertoires were generated with immunoSEQ multiplex PCR, while TCRdb's copy carries only in-frame clones and drops some. This table has over 150,000 clones, about three quarters appearing once. This sample was taken from a study of cytomegalovirus exposure and HLA in healthy donors. Study results and caveats: Three chains tied to CMV proved CMV antigen-specific in vitro. Most CMV-associated TCR beta chains appeared HLA-restricted in a later analysis.

The receptor was isolated from a woman aged 60-75 years in good health and CMV-seropositive. Sequenced sample: PBMCs.

The CDR3 protein is CASSRTGSYNEQFF. CDR3 in DNA: TGTGCCAGCAGCCGGACGGGGTCCTACAATGAGCAGTTCTTC. V is TRBV7-2 and J is TRBJ2-1; D might be TRBD2 (5 bases). CDR1 and CDR2 (germline): SGHTA, FQGNSA. Between the trimmed V and J ends, which lost 5 bases and 1 base, there was a span of 9 bases. There are 14 residues in the CDR3.